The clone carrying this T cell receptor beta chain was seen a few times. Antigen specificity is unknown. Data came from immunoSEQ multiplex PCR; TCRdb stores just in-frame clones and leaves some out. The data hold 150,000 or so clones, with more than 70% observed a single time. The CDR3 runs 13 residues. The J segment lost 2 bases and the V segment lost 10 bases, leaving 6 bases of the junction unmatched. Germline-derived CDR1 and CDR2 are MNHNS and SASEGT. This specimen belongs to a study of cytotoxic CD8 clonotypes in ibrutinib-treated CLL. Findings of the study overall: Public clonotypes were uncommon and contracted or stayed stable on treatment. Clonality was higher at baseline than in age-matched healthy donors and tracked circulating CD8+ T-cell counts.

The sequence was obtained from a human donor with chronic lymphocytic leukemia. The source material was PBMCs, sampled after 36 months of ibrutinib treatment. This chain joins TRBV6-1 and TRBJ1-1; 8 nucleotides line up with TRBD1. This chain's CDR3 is CANRDRGNTEAFF. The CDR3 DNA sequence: TGTGCCAACCGAGACAGGGGTAACACTGAAGCTTTCTTT.